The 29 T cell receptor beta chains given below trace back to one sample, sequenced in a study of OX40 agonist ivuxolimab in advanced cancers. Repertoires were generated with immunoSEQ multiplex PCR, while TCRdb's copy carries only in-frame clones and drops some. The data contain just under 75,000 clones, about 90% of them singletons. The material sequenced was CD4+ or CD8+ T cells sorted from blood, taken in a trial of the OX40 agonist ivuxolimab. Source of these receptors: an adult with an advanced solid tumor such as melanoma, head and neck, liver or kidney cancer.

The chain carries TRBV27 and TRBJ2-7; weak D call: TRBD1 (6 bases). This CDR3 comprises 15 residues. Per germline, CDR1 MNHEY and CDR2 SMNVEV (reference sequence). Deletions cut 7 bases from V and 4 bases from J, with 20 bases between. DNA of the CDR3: TGTGCCAGCACTAGACGACAAGGGGGTTTATACGAGCAGTACTTC. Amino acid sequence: CASTRRQGGLYEQYF.

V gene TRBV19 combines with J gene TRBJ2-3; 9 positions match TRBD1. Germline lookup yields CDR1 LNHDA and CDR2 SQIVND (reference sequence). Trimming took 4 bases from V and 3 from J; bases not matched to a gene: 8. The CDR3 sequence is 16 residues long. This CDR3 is CASSTPRDRATDTQYF. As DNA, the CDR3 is TGTGCCAGTAGTACACCCCGGGACAGGGCGACAGATACGCAGTATTTT.

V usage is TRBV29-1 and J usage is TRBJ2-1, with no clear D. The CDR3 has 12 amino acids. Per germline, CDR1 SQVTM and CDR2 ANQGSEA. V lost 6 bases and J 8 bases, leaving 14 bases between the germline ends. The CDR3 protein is CSVDLNVDEQFF. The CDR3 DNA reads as TGCAGCGTAGACCTGAACGTCGATGAGCAGTTCTTC.

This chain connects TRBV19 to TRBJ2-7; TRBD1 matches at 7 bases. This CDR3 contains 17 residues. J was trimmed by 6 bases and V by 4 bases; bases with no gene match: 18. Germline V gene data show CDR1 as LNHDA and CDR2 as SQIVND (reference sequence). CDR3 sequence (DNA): TGTGCCAGTAGTAACCGAGCCAGGACCTTGACAGGGACCGAGCAGTACTTC. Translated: CASSNRARTLTGTEQYF.

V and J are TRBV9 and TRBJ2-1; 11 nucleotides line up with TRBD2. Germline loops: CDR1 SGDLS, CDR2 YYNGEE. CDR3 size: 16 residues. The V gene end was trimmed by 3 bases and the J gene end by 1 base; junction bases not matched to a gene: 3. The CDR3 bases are TGTGCCAGCAGCGGGAGACTAGCGGGATCCTACAATGAGCAGTTCTTC. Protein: CASSGRLAGSYNEQFF.

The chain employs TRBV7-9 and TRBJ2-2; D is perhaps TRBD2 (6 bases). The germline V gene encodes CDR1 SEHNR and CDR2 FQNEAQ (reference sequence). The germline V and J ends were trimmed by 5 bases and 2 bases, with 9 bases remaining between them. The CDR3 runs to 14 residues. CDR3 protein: CASSLSGNTGELFF. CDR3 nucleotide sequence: TGTGCCAGCAGCCTTAGCGGAAACACCGGGGAGCTGTTTTTT.

CDR3 loop: CASSSGDTDTQYF. The CDR3 DNA is TGTGCCAGCAGCTCCGGGGACACAGATACGCAGTATTTT. This chain links TRBV7-9 with TRBJ2-3; perhaps TRBD2 as D (5 bases). V dropped 4 bases and J dropped 2 bases, with 7 bases sitting between them. This CDR3 is built from 13 residues. Germline V lookup: CDR1 SEHNR, CDR2 FQNEAQ (reference sequence).

The CDR3 loop reads CASSLAGNQPQHF. DNA of the CDR3: TGTGCCAGCAGCTTGGCGGGGAATCAGCCCCAGCATTTT. The chain combines TRBV5-5 with TRBJ1-5; D is ambiguous. CDR3 length equals 13 residues. The germline V gene has CDR1 SGHKS and CDR2 YYEKEE (reference sequence). Between the trimmed V and J ends, which lost 0 bases and 4 bases, there was a span of 5 bases.

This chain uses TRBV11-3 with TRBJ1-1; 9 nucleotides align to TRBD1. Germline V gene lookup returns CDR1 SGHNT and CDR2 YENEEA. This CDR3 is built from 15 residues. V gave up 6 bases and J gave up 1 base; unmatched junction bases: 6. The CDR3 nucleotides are TGTGCCAGCAGTCCCACGACAGGGGGGAACACTGAAGCTTTCTTT. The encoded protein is CASSPTTGGNTEAFF.

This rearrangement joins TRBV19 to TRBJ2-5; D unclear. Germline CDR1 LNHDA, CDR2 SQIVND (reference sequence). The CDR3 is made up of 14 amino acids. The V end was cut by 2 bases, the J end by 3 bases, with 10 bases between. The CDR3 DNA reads TGTGCCAGTAGTATACGACACTCTGAAGAGACCCAGTACTTC. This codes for CASSIRHSEETQYF.

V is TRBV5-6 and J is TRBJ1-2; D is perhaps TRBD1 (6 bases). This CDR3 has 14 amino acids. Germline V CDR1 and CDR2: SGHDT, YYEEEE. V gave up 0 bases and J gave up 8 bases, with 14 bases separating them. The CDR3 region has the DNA TGTGCCAGCAGCTTGGGGGCCAGGGGAAGAGGCTACACCTTC. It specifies CASSLGARGRGYTF. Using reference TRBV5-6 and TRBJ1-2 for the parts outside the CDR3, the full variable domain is DAGVTQSPTHLIKTRGQQVTLRCSPKSGHDTVSWYQQALGQGPQFIFQYYEEEERQRGNFPDRFSGHQFPNYSSELNVNALLLGDSALYLCASSLGARGRGYTFGSGTRLTVV.

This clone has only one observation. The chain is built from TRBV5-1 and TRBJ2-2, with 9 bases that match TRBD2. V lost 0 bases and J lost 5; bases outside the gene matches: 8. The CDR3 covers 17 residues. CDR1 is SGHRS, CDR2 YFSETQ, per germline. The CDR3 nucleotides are TGCGCCAGCAGCTTGGTTCCTAGCGGGATTCAAACCGGGGAGCTGTTTTTT. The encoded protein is CASSLVPSGIQTGELFF.

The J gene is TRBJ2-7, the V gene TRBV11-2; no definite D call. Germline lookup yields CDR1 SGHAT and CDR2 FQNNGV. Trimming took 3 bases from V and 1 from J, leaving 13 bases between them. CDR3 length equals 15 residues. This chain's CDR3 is CASSFARVRSYEQYF. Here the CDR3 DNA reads TGTGCCAGCAGCTTTGCTAGAGTTAGGTCCTACGAGCAGTACTTC.

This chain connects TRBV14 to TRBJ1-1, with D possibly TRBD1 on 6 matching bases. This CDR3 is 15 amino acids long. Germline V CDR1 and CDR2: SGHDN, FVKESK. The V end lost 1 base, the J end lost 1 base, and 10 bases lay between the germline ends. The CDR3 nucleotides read TGTGCCAGCAGCCAAGTGGGGGCGGGGAACACTGAAGCTTTCTTT. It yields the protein CASSQVGAGNTEAFF. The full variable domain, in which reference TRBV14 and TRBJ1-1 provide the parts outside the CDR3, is EAGVTQFPSHSVIEKGQTVTLRCDPISGHDNLYWYRRVMGKEIKFLLHFVKESKQDESGMPNNRFLAERTGGTYSTLKVQPAELEDSGVYFCASSQVGAGNTEAFFGQGTRLTVV.

DNA of the CDR3: TGCGCCAGCAGCCAAGCCCCCGCGGACAATCGAGTCTTTAGCCTCCACTTT. This sequence encodes CASSQAPADNRVFSLHF. This sequence joins TRBV4-1 and TRBJ1-6; D may be TRBD1 (5 bases). Per germline, CDR1 MGHRA and CDR2 YSYEKL. CDR3 length: 17 residues. Trimming took 1 base from V and 15 from J, leaving 25 bases between them.

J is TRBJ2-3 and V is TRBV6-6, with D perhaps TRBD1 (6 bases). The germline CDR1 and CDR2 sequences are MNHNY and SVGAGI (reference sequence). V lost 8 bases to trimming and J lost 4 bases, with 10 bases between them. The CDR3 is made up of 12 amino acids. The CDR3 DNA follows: TGTGCCAGCGGGAAGGGGGCAGATACGCAGTATTTT. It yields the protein CASGKGADTQYF.

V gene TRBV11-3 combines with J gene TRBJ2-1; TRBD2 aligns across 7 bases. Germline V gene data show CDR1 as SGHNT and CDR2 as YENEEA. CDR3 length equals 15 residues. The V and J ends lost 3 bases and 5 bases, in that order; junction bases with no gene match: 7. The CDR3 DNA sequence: TGTGCCAGCAGCTTGGGGGAGGGGCTCCACAATGAGCAGTTCTTC. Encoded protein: CASSLGEGLHNEQFF.

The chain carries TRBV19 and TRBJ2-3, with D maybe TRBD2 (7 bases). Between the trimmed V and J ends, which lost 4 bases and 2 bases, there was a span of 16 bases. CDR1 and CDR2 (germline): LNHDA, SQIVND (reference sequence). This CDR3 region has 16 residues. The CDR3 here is CASSTQRGGLTDTQYF. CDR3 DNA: TGTGCCAGTAGTACCCAAAGGGGGGGGCTCACAGATACGCAGTATTTT.

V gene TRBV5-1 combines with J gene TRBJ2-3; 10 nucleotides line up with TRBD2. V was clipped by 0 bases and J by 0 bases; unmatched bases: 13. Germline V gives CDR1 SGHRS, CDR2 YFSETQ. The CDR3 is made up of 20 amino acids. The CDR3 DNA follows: TGCGCCAGCAGCTTGGGTCTTGGTGTTAGCGGGAGGCGGAGCACAGATACGCAGTATTTT. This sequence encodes CASSLGLGVSGRRSTDTQYF.

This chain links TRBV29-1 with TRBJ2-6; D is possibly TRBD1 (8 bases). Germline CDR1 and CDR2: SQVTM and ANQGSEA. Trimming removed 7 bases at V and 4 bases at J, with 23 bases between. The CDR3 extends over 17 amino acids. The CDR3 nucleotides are TGCAGCGCTAGCGGCGGACAGGGTCTCCAAGGGGCCAACGTCCTGACTTTC. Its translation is CSASGGQGLQGANVLTF.

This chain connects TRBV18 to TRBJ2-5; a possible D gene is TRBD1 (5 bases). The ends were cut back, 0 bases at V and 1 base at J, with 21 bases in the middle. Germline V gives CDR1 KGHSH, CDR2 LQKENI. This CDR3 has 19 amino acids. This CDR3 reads CASSPPRQGSTSFQETQYF. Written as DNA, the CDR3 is TGTGCCAGCTCACCACCGCGCCAGGGCTCGACCTCTTTCCAAGAGACCCAGTACTTC.

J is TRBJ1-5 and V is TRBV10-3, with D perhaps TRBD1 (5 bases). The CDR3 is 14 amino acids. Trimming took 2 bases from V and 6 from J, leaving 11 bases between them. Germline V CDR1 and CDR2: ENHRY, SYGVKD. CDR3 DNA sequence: TGTGCCATCAGTGAGACAGGAACGGGTCAGCCCCAGCATTTT. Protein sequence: CAISETGTGQPQHF.

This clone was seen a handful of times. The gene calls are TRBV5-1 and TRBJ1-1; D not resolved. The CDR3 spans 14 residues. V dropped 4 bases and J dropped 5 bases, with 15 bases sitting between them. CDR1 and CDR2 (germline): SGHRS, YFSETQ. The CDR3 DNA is TGCGCCAGCAGCCTTGGAGGGTCGGGGACTGAAGCTTTCTTT. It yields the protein CASSLGGSGTEAFF.

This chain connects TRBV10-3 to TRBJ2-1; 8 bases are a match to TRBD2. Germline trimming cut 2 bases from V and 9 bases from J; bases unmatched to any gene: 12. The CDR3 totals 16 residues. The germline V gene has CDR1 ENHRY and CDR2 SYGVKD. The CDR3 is CAISERPGAGELEQFF. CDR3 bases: TGTGCCATCAGTGAGAGGCCGGGAGCGGGAGAGCTTGAGCAGTTCTTC.

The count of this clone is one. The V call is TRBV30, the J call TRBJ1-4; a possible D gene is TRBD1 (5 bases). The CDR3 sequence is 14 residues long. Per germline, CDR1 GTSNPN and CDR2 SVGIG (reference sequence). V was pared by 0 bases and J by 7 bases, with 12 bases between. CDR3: CAWSVQWGGEKLFF. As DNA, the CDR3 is TGTGCCTGGAGTGTACAGTGGGGGGGTGAAAAACTGTTTTTT.

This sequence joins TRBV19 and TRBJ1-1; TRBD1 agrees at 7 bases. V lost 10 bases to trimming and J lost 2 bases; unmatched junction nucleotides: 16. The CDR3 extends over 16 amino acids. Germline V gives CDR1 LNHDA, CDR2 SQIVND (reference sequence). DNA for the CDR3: TGTGCCACCACACACGGACCGACAGGGCTCAACACTGAAGCTTTCTTT. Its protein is CATTHGPTGLNTEAFF.

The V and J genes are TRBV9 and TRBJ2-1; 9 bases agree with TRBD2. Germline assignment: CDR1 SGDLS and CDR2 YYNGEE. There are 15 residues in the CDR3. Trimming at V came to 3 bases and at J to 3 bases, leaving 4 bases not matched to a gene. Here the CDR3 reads CASSAMTSGYNEQFF. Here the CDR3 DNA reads TGTGCCAGCAGCGCAATGACTAGCGGCTACAATGAGCAGTTCTTC.

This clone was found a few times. The CDR3 DNA is TGTGCCTGGAGTGTAACGGGGAACCAGCCCCAGCATTTT. This gives the protein CAWSVTGNQPQHF. This sequence joins TRBV30 and TRBJ1-5; D call uncertain. This CDR3 contains 13 residues. Per germline, CDR1 GTSNPN and CDR2 SVGIG (reference sequence). V lost 0 bases and J 7 bases, leaving 10 bases between the germline ends.

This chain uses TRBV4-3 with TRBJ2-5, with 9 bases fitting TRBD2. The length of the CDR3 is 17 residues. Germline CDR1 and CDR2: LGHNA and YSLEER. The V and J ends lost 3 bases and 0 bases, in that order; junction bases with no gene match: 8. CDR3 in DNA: TGCGCCAGCAGCCAGGGGGGGCTAGCGGGATACCAAGAGACCCAGTACTTC. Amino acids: CASSQGGLAGYQETQYF.